This TCR beta chain was found in a study of identical twins. General observations from the study: Twins' surplus sharing was weaker for beta out-of-frame sequences. Cross-sectional statistics, not tracking of the same donors, supported the conclusions.

One entry per CDR3 protein results from TCRdb running MiXCR on the 5' RACE reads. The sample consists of 500,000 or so distinct CDR3 sequences, approximately 15% of them appearing once. In this sample, this clonotype turned up a few times. Its antigen is currently unknown. The CDR3 length is 14 residues. The ends were cut back, 5 bases at V and 9 bases at J, with 17 bases in the middle. Per the germline V gene, CDR1 is MNHEY and CDR2 is SVGEGT. These same data were also listed under a study on yellow fever vaccine responses in identical twins.

The origin of this receptor is a woman aged 18-29 years in good health. This chain joins TRBV6-2 or TRBV6-3 and TRBJ2-1, with D possibly being TRBD1 (5 bases). Specimen: CD4+ T cells sorted from blood. DNA for the CDR3: TGTGCCAGCAGTGACAATACAGGAAGTGGTGAGCAGTTCTTC. Translating gives CASSDNTGSGEQFF.